A selection of T cell receptor beta chains follows, all from one sample in a study of T cell responses to AZD1222 COVID-19 vaccine. Sequencing was performed with immunoSEQ multiplex PCR; in TCRdb, only in-frame clones are kept and a portion is missing. The sample carries more than 100,000 clones, over 90% recorded once. Specimen: peripheral blood, collected on day 0 of AZD1222 vaccination. The receptors originated from an adult in good health. The CDR3 runs from the conserved cysteine through the conserved F or W. The D gene is left open where the match is weak. Clone sizes are given selectively: once, few, many, or a class where the clone is expanded.

j_gene | d_gene | v_gene | abundance | CDR3nt | CDR3aa
TRBJ2-1 | TRBD2 | TRBV6-5 | - | TGTGCCTCCCAGCGGGGGACCACGAGGGTCGAGCAGTTCTTC | CASQRGTTRVEQFF
TRBJ1-1 | TRBD1 | TRBV6-5 | - | TGTGCCAGCAGTTACAGATCCAGGGGGCGTGAAGCTTTCTTT | CASSYRSRGREAFF
TRBJ2-1 | - | TRBV7-2 | - | TGTGCCAGCAGCTTCTCGCACAATGAGCAGTTCTTC | CASSFSHNEQFF
TRBJ1-5 | - | TRBV24-1 | - | TGTGCCACCAGTACAGGGCAAGGGCAGCCCCAGCATTTT | CATSTGQGQPQHF
TRBJ2-1 | TRBD2 | TRBV3-1/TRBV3-2 | - | TGTGCCAGCAGCCTATTGACGGCTAGCGGGGGCCATTACAATGAGCAGTTCTTC | CASSLLTASGGHYNEQFF
TRBJ1-1 | - | TRBV30 | - | TGTGCCTGGAGCGTGGGGCGGAGAACTGAAGCTTTCTTT | CAWSVGRRTEAFF
TRBJ2-1 | - | TRBV7-2 | once | TGTGCCAGCAGCTTAGAAGTCCAAAATGAGCAGTTCTTC | CASSLEVQNEQFF
TRBJ1-4 | TRBD1 | TRBV19 | - | TGTGCCACCGCCAGGGGGCTTGGTGAAAAACTGTTTTTT | CATARGLGEKLFF
TRBJ1-4 | - | TRBV10-2 | - | TGCGCCAGCATAGATCGACAGTCTGCAACTAATGAAAAACTGTTTTTT | CASIDRQSATNEKLFF
TRBJ1-6 | TRBD1 | TRBV4-1 | - | TGCGCCAGCAGCCACCCCAAGGGGGCAGATTCACCCCTCCACTTT | CASSHPKGADSPLHF
TRBJ1-2 | - | TRBV18 | - | TGTGCCAGCTCACCAAAGGGTCCGGCAGGGGTCAACTATGGCTACACCTTC | CASSPKGPAGVNYGYTF
TRBJ1-1 | TRBD1 | TRBV3-1/TRBV3-2 | - | TGTGCCAGCAGACTTGGGGCGGGACAGGGCGAAGCTTTCTTT | CASRLGAGQGEAFF
TRBJ1-5 | TRBD1 | TRBV28 | - | TGTGCCAGCAGTCCCCGACAGGGGGCCTATCAGCCCCAGCATTTT | CASSPRQGAYQPQHF
TRBJ1-3 | - | TRBV7-2 | - | TGTGCCAGCAGCACCCCCACAGCCGGAAACACCATATATTTT | CASSTPTAGNTIYF
TRBJ2-7 | TRBD2 | TRBV9 | once | TGTGCCAGCAGCGTAGGCGCTAGCGGGAGCCCGAGCTCCTACGAGCAGTACTTC | CASSVGASGSPSSYEQYF
TRBJ2-3 | TRBD2 | TRBV7-9 | - | TGTGCCAGCAGCTTCCTAGCGGGGGGTCATACGCAGTATTTT | CASSFLAGGHTQYF
TRBJ2-7 | TRBD1 | TRBV9 | once | TGTGCCAGCAGCGTAGCCGGGACAGGAACCTACGAGCAGTACTTC | CASSVAGTGTYEQYF
TRBJ2-7 | TRBD2 | TRBV6-2/TRBV6-3 | - | TGTGCCAGCAGTAGCTTAGCGGGAGACGAGCAGTACTTC | CASSSLAGDEQYF
TRBJ2-7 | - | TRBV27 | - | TGTGCCAGCAGTTCCACTCGGTCGTCCTACGAGCAGTACTTC | CASSSTRSSYEQYF
TRBJ2-7 | - | TRBV6-2/TRBV6-3 | - | TGTGCCAGCAGTTACATCCTAGGGGTGGATGCGGGTCACGAGCAGTACTTC | CASSYILGVDAGHEQYF
TRBJ1-6 | - | TRBV12-3/TRBV12-4 | - | TGTGCCAGCAGCCTCGCTCAGAATTCACCCCTCCACTTT | CASSLAQNSPLHF
TRBJ2-7 | - | TRBV6-6 | - | TGTGCCAGCAGTTACTCCAATTCCGGGGCCAACTACGAGCAGTACTTC | CASSYSNSGANYEQYF
TRBJ1-1 | TRBD1 | TRBV9 | once | TGTGCCAGCAGCGTAGGGGACAGCGGGGACACTGAAGCTTTCTTT | CASSVGDSGDTEAFF
TRBJ1-6 | - | TRBV27 | - | TGTGCCAGCAGTTTACCGGGGGAGGGGTCACCCCTCCACTTT | CASSLPGEGSPLHF
TRBJ1-1 | - | TRBV1 | - | TGCACCAGCAGAGGCACGCGGGGACATCGGATCGAAGCTTTCTTT | CTSRGTRGHRIEAFF
TRBJ2-7 | - | TRBV2 | once | TGTGCCAGCAGTGATTCGAAGACCTACGAGCAGTACTTC | CASSDSKTYEQYF
TRBJ2-7 | - | TRBV28 | - | TGTGCCAGCAGTTTAAGGGGTTCTGGAGTTGACTACGAGCAGTACTTC | CASSLRGSGVDYEQYF
TRBJ1-1 | - | TRBV6-5 | - | TGTGCCAGCAGGAGAGCGGACAGGAACACTGAAGCTTTCTTT | CASRRADRNTEAFF
TRBJ2-7 | - | TRBV29-1 | - | TGCAGCGTTGTGTCAATCGACCAAAACGAGCAGTACTTC | CSVVSIDQNEQYF